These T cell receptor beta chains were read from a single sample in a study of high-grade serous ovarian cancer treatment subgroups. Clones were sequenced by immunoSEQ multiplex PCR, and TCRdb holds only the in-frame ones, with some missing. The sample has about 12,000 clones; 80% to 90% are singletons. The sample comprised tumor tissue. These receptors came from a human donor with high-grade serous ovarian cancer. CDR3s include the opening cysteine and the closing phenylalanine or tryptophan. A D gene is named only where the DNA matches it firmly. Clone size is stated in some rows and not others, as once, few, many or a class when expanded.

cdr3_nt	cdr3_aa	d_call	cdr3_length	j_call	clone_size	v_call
TGTGCCAGCAGCCTCGGACAGGACCTCAACTATGGCTACACCTTC	CASSLGQDLNYGYTF	TRBD1	15	TRBJ1-2	-	TRBV13
TGTGCCAGCAGCACTTTTCGGACAGGGGTTTCCTACAATGAGCAGTTCTTC	CASSTFRTGVSYNEQFF	TRBD1	17	TRBJ2-1	-	TRBV5-6
TGTGCCAGCAGCTTAGCGCCTGACAGGTTGAACACTGAAGCTTTCTTT	CASSLAPDRLNTEAFF	-	16	TRBJ1-1	-	TRBV7-8
TGTGCCAGCAGTGCCTCCCGGGACAGGAGTTCACCCCTCCACTTT	CASSASRDRSSPLHF	TRBD1	15	TRBJ1-6	-	TRBV27
TGTGCCAGCGAATCAGGCACCGGGGAGCTGTTTTTT	CASESGTGELFF	-	12	TRBJ2-2	few	TRBV2
TGTGCCAGCAGTTACTCAGGGGATCGCTACAATGAGCAGTTCTTC	CASSYSGDRYNEQFF	-	15	TRBJ2-1	-	TRBV6-6
TGTGCCAGCAGCTCAGGACAGGGGCTATCAGCTGGAAACACCATATATTTT	CASSSGQGLSAGNTIYF	TRBD1	17	TRBJ1-3	-	TRBV7-8
TGTGCCAGCAGCTCCGCCCTATTACAGGAGCATGGCTACACCTTC	CASSSALLQEHGYTF	-	15	TRBJ1-2	-	TRBV6-6
TGTGCCAGCAGCCACCCTGGGACAGGTTCGAACACCGGGGAGCTGTTTTTT	CASSHPGTGSNTGELFF	TRBD1	17	TRBJ2-2	-	TRBV14
TGTGCCACTAGGCCGGGAACGAGATTTCAGCCCCAGCATTTT	CATRPGTRFQPQHF	-	14	TRBJ1-5	-	TRBV6-1
TGTGCCAGCAGCTTAGGTATCGGAGGGACTGAAGCTTTCTTT	CASSLGIGGTEAFF	-	14	TRBJ1-1	-	TRBV7-2
TGTGCCAGCAGTCTCGGCCCCCCCGGGGATTCACCCCTCCACTTT	CASSLGPPGDSPLHF	-	15	TRBJ1-6	-	TRBV6-6
TGTGCCAGCAGCAACAGGGGGAGGAATGAGCAGTTCTTC	CASSNRGRNEQFF	TRBD1	13	TRBJ2-1	-	TRBV6-6
TGTGCCAGCCTGGATTTGGGACAGGGGTATTCACCCCTCCACTTT	CASLDLGQGYSPLHF	TRBD1	15	TRBJ1-6	few	TRBV2
TGTGCCAGCAGTTACTCCTCGACAGCTCCAGGGAGCACCATATATTTT	CASSYSSTAPGSTIYF	-	16	TRBJ1-3	-	TRBV6-5
TGTGCCAGTAACACAGGGGATGGGGGGAACACTGAAGCTTTCTTT	CASNTGDGGNTEAFF	TRBD1	15	TRBJ1-1	-	TRBV19
TGTGCCAGCCAGAGACCGGGACAGGGAAATGAAAAACTGTTTTTT	CASQRPGQGNEKLFF	TRBD1	15	TRBJ1-4	-	TRBV2
TGTGCCAGCAGTTACTCAGGGACAGGGGGTAGCGAGCAGTACTTC	CASSYSGTGGSEQYF	TRBD1	15	TRBJ2-7	-	TRBV6-5
TGTGCCAGCAGGCGCGGGACAGCCAAAGAGACCCAGTACTTC	CASRRGTAKETQYF	-	14	TRBJ2-5	-	TRBV7-2
TGTGCCAGCAGTAGTCCTAGCGGGGGGAGTCGCACAGATACGCAGTATTTT	CASSSPSGGSRTDTQYF	TRBD2	17	TRBJ2-3	-	TRBV2
TGTGCCATCAGTGATGGGAGAACAGGGGGTAACAATGAGCAGTTCTTC	CAISDGRTGGNNEQFF	TRBD1	16	TRBJ2-1	-	TRBV10-3
TGTGCCAGCAGTCAGGCTTTCGGAGGAGGCAATCAGCCCCAGCATTTT	CASSQAFGGGNQPQHF	-	16	TRBJ1-5	-	TRBV2
TGTGCCAGCAGCTTAGGTGGCGGCTATGGCTACACCTTC	CASSLGGGYGYTF	-	13	TRBJ1-2	-	TRBV7-9
TGTGCCAGCAGCTGGACGGACGGGAACACTGAAGCTTTCTTT	CASSWTDGNTEAFF	-	14	TRBJ1-1	-	TRBV7-9
TGCGCCAGCAGCTTGCGTATCCCGGGATTCTACGAGCAGTACTTC	CASSLRIPGFYEQYF	-	15	TRBJ2-7	-	TRBV5-1
TGTGCCAGCAGCTTAGGGACAGGGGCAAACACTGAAGCTTTCTTT	CASSLGTGANTEAFF	TRBD1	15	TRBJ1-1	-	TRBV7-8
TGTGCCAGCAGCTCGGACAGGGGACTCTATGGCTACACCTTC	CASSSDRGLYGYTF	TRBD1	14	TRBJ1-2	-	TRBV7-9
TGTGCCAGCAGCCCGGGACAGTCCAGTTCACCCCTCCACTTT	CASSPGQSSSPLHF	TRBD1	14	TRBJ1-6	-	TRBV7-9
TGTGCCAGCTCACTAGGGACGCAATATCAGCCCCAGCATTTT	CASSLGTQYQPQHF	-	14	TRBJ1-5	-	TRBV18
TGTGCCAGCAGGGCCCAGGGGGGACAAGGCTACGAGCAGTACTTC	CASRAQGGQGYEQYF	-	15	TRBJ2-7	-	TRBV28
TGCGCCAGCAGCCGCGGAGAATCCTATAATTCACCCCTCCACTTT	CASSRGESYNSPLHF	-	15	TRBJ1-6	-	TRBV4-3
TGCGCCAGCAGCTTACGGATGGGGGCCAACGTCCTGACTTTC	CASSLRMGANVLTF	-	14	TRBJ2-6	-	TRBV5-1
TGTGCCAGCACCAAAGAAGGGTCCAATCAGCCCCAGCATTTT	CASTKEGSNQPQHF	-	14	TRBJ1-5	few	TRBV27
TGTGCCAGCAGCCTCGGGACAGGGACCTTCTATGGCTACACCTTC	CASSLGTGTFYGYTF	TRBD1	15	TRBJ1-2	-	TRBV14